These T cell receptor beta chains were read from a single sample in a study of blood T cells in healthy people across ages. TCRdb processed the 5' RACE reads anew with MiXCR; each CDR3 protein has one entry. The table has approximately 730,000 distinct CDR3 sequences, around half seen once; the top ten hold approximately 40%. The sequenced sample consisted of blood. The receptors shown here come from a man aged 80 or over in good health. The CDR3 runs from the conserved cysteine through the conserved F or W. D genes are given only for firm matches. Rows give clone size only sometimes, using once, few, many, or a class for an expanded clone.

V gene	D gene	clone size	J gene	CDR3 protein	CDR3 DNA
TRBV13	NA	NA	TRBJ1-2	CASSPPTGRLGYTF	TGTGCCAGCAGCCCTCCCACAGGGCGACTTGGCTACACCTTC
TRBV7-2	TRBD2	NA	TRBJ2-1	CASSSRGSGSYNEQFF	TGTGCCAGCAGCTCGCGGGGTAGCGGGTCCTACAATGAGCAGTTCTTC
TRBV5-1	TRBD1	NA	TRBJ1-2	CASSLGGQGANNYGYTF	TGCGCCAGCAGCTTGGGGGGACAGGGGGCGAATAACTATGGCTACACCTTC
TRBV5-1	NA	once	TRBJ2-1	CASSPKGWQETQFF	TGCGCCAGCAGCCCCAAGGGGTGGCAAGAGACCCAGTTCTTC
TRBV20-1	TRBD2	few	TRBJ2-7	CSASGLGRAYEQYF	TGCAGTGCTAGTGGACTAGGCAGGGCTTACGAGCAGTACTTC
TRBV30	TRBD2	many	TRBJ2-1	CAWSRLAGEINEQFF	TGTGCCTGGAGCAGACTAGCGGGAGAAATCAATGAGCAGTTCTTC
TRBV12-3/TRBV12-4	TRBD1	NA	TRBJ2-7	CAGSSPGQGYEQYF	TGTGCCGGCAGTTCGCCGGGACAGGGGTACGAGCAGTACTTC
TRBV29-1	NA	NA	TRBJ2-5	CSVGGASETQYF	TGCAGCGTTGGAGGGGCGTCTGAGACCCAGTACTTC
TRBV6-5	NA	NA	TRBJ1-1	CASRPSGASGEAFF	TGTGCCAGCAGACCCTCCGGAGCTAGTGGTGAAGCTTTCTTT
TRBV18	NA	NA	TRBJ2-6	CASSPLGSGSGANVLTF	TGTGCCAGCTCACCACTGGGTAGCGGCTCTGGGGCCAACGTCCTGACTTTC
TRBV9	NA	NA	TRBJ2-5	CASSEEQGRATETQYF	TGTGCCAGCAGCGAAGAACAGGGTAGGGCCACAGAGACCCAGTACTTC
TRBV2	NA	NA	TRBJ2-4	CASSEPSVMNIQYF	TGTGCCAGCAGTGAGCCAAGCGTAATGAACATTCAGTACTTC
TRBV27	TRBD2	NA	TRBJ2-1	CASIQRGEQFF	TGTGCCAGCATACAGCGGGGTGAGCAGTTCTTC
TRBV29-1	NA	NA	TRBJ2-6	CSVDRFGSGANVLTF	TGCAGCGTTGACAGGTTTGGGTCTGGGGCCAACGTCCTGACTTTC
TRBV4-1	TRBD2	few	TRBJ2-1	CASSHGAREVYNEQFF	TGCGCCAGCAGCCACGGCGCGCGGGAGGTCTACAATGAGCAGTTCTTC
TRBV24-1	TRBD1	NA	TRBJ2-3	CATSDSGQGSAYF	TGTGCCACCAGTGATTCTGGACAGGGTAGCGCGTATTTT
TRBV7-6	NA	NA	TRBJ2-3	CASSLDWGRTDTQYF	TGTGCCAGCAGCTTAGACTGGGGACGCACAGATACGCAGTATTTT
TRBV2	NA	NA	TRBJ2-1	CASSQVVGDEQFF	TGTGCCAGCTCCCAGGTGGTAGGGGATGAGCAGTTCTTC
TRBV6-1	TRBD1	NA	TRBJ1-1	CASSLGQGAFGNTEAFF	TGTGCCAGCAGTCTCGGGCAGGGGGCCTTTGGGAACACTGAAGCTTTCTTT
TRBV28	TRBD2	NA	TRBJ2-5	CASSLWLGGYQETQYF	TGTGCCAGCAGTTTATGGCTGGGGGGGTATCAAGAGACCCAGTACTTC
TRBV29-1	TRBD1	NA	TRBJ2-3	CSVGPGQPTDTQYF	TGCAGCGTGGGGCCGGGACAGCCCACAGATACGCAGTATTTT
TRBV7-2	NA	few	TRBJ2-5	CASSPGIQGRQYF	TGTGCCAGCAGCCCTGGGATTCAGGGACGACAGTACTTC
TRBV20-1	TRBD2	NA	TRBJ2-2	CSGLATGELFF	TGCTCAGGACTAGCAACCGGGGAGCTGTTTTTT
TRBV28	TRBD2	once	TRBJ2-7	CASSRGGLAGNEQYF	TGTGCCAGCAGCAGAGGGGGACTAGCGGGTAACGAGCAGTACTTC
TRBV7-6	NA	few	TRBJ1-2	CASSKAAGAGYGYTF	TGTGCCAGCAGCAAGGCGGCGGGCGCAGGGTATGGCTACACCTTC
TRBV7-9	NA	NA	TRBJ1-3	CASSFRQGSGNTIYF	TGTGCCAGCAGCTTCCGCCAGGGTTCTGGAAACACCATATATTTT
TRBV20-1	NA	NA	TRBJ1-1	CSARRDPNTEAFF	TGCAGTGCTAGACGGGACCCGAACACTGAAGCTTTCTTT
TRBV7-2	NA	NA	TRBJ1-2	CASSSTGVGSNRGYTF	TGTGCCAGCAGCTCGACGGGTGTGGGGAGTAACAGGGGCTACACCTTC
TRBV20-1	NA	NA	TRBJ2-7	CSARKVEQYF	TGCAGTGCTAGGAAAGTAGAGCAGTACTTC
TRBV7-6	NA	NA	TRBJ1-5	CASSLSEVSNQPQHF	TGTGCCAGCAGCTTAAGTGAGGTTAGCAATCAGCCCCAGCATTTT
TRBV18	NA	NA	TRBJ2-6	CASSPLSGADSGANVLTF	TGTGCCAGCTCACCACTGTCAGGCGCTGACTCTGGGGCCAACGTCCTGACTTTC
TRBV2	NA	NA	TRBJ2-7	CASSGRRTYEQYF	TGTGCCAGCAGTGGGCGGAGAACTTACGAGCAGTACTTC
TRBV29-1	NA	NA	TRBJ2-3	CSVEWGTDTQYF	TGCAGCGTTGAGTGGGGCACAGATACGCAGTATTTT
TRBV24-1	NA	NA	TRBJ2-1	CATRASLGNEQFF	TGTGCCACCCGGGCCTCTTTGGGGAATGAGCAGTTCTTC
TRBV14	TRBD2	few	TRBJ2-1	CASSQDLAGRGKFF	TGTGCCAGCAGCCAAGACCTAGCGGGGCGGGGGAAGTTCTTC
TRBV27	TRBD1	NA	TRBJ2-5	CASSPQGATQYF	TGTGCCAGCAGTCCCCAGGGGGCAACCCAGTACTTC
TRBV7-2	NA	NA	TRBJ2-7	CASSPRLQSRAYEQYF	TGTGCCAGCAGCCCGAGACTCCAAAGTAGGGCCTACGAGCAGTACTTC
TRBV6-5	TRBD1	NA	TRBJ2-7	CASQRDRATYEQYF	TGTGCCAGCCAGCGGGACAGGGCGACGTACGAGCAGTACTTC
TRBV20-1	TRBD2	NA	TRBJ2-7	CSAREGLAGVYEQYF	TGCAGTGCTAGAGAGGGACTAGCGGGGGTCTACGAGCAGTACTTC
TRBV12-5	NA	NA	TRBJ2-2	CASGVLVPNTGELFF	TGTGCTAGTGGTGTACTGGTTCCGAACACCGGGGAGCTGTTTTTT
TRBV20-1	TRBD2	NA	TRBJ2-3	CSAREGNSGRYAYF	TGCAGTGCTAGAGAAGGAAATAGCGGGAGATACGCGTATTTT
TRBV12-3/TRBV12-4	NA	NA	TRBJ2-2	CASNPTGSTGELFF	TGTGCCAGCAACCCGACAGGATCCACCGGGGAGCTGTTTTTT
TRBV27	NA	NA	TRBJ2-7	CASSAPGGSKYEQYF	TGTGCCAGCAGTGCCCCCGGCGGTAGTAAGTACGAGCAGTACTTC
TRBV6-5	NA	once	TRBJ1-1	CASSSRMNTEAFF	TGTGCCAGCAGTAGCAGGATGAACACTGAAGCTTTCTTT
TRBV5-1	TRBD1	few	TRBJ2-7	CASGQAGYEQYF	TGCGCCAGCGGACAGGCAGGCTACGAGCAGTACTTC
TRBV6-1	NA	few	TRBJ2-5	CASLRGLGETQYF	TGTGCCAGCCTGCGGGGTCTGGGAGAGACCCAGTACTTC
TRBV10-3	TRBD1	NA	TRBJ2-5	CAISQGGAEETQYF	TGTGCCATCAGCCAAGGGGGCGCTGAAGAGACCCAGTACTTC
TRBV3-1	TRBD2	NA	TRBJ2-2	CASSQDRLAANTGELFF	TGTGCCAGCAGCCAAGATCGTCTAGCGGCGAACACCGGGGAGCTGTTTTTT
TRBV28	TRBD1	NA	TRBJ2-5	CASRWTGPQETQYF	TGTGCCAGCAGATGGACAGGCCCCCAAGAGACCCAGTACTTC
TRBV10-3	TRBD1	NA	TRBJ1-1	CAISGTGTNTEAFF	TGTGCCATCAGTGGGACAGGGACGAACACTGAAGCTTTCTTT
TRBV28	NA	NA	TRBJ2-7	CASTPPGRGREQYF	TGTGCCAGCACCCCGCCCGGAAGAGGGAGGGAGCAGTACTTC